Below, 30 T cell receptor beta chains from the same sample are listed, as sequenced in a study of blood T cell repertoires in COVID-19. Here immunoSEQ multiplex PCR was the method, and the copy in TCRdb shows in-frame clones only, minus some. The top ten hold roughly 3% of the sample, which has approximately 140,000 clones, about 86% seen once. The sequencing sample was made of peripheral blood. The receptors here all came from a man aged 65-85 years with acute or convalescent COVID-19.

This chain connects TRBV24-1 to TRBJ1-5; possibly TRBD1 for D (6 bases). V lost 1 base to trimming and J lost 6 bases, with 15 bases between them. The V gene's germline CDR1 is KGHDR and CDR2 SFDVKD. The CDR3 is 16 residues long. DNA for the CDR3: TGTGCCACCAGTGATTTTCACAGGGAAGGAACTCAGCCCCAGCATTTT. Protein: CATSDFHREGTQPQHF.

V usage is TRBV4-2 and J usage is TRBJ1-2; unclear D gene. CDR1 and CDR2 from the germline V gene are LGHNA and YNFKEQ. CDR3 length: 15 amino acids. V lost 0 bases and J 2 bases, leaving 10 bases between the germline ends. CDR3 region: CASSQESGINYGYTF. The CDR3 DNA sequence: TGTGCCAGCAGCCAAGAGTCAGGCATCAACTATGGCTACACCTTC.

J is TRBJ2-5 and V is TRBV6-6; 7 bases line up with TRBD2. V trimming: 5 bases; J trimming: 5 bases; junction bases outside the gene matches: 11. CDR3 size: 15 residues. CDR1 is MNHNY, CDR2 SVGAGI, per germline (reference sequence). The chain's CDR3 is CASSDWTRFGETQYF. The CDR3 DNA reads TGTGCCAGCAGTGACTGGACTAGGTTTGGGGAGACCCAGTACTTC.

The chain is built from TRBV27 and TRBJ1-5, with TRBD1 matching over 8 bases. This CDR3 is 15 amino acids long. The trim removed 5 bases at V and 6 bases at J, leaving 9 bases unmatched. Germline CDR1 is MNHEY and CDR2 is SMNVEV (reference sequence). The CDR3 protein is CASSNPGQASQPQHF. CDR3 in DNA: TGTGCCAGCAGTAACCCGGGACAGGCTAGTCAGCCCCAGCATTTT.

The chain is built from TRBV9 and TRBJ2-2; 7 nucleotides align to TRBD1. Germline V gene sequence: CDR1 SGDLS, CDR2 YYNGEE. The CDR3 sequence is 16 residues long. V trimming: 0 bases; J trimming: 6 bases; junction bases outside the gene matches: 8. The CDR3: CASSVAPDRVSGELFF. The CDR3 DNA is TGTGCCAGCAGCGTAGCCCCCGACAGGGTCTCCGGGGAGCTGTTTTTT. Full variable domain (missing parts from reference TRBV9 and TRBJ2-2): DSGVTQTPKHLITATGQRVTLRCSPRSGDLSVYWYQQSLDQGLQFLIQYYNGEERAKGNILERFSAQQFPDLHSELNLSSLELGDSALYFCASSVAPDRVSGELFFGEGSRLTVL.

This chain uses TRBV28 with TRBJ2-7, with 7 positions matching TRBD2. Germline V lookup: CDR1 MDHEN, CDR2 SYDVKM. Trimming cost V 3 bases and J 3 bases; bases outside gene matches: 5. The CDR3 sequence is 14 residues long. The CDR3 sequence: CASSLGLMGYEQYF. The CDR3 DNA sequence: TGTGCCAGCAGTTTGGGACTAATGGGCTACGAGCAGTACTTC.

In its sample, this clone was seen a few times. The chain couples TRBV10-3 to TRBJ1-2; TRBD1 aligns across 9 bases. Germline V gene lookup returns CDR1 ENHRY and CDR2 SYGVKD. With V trimmed by 10 bases and J by 7 bases, 10 bases remained unmatched. This CDR3 comprises 13 residues. The CDR3 region has the DNA TGTGCCACCCCTACGGACAGGGGTGGTGGCTACACCTTC. Encoded protein: CATPTDRGGGYTF.

The chain recombines TRBV5-1 with TRBJ2-2; D gene ambiguous. Trimming took off 4 bases at V and 1 base at J, with 8 bases between the two ends. The germline gives CDR1 SGHRS, CDR2 YFSETQ. The CDR3 is 14 amino acids. CDR3 DNA: TGCGCCAGCAGCGTGAGGCAGAACACCGGGGAGCTGTTTTTT. Amino acid sequence: CASSVRQNTGELFF.

This clone occurred a few times. This chain connects TRBV29-1 to TRBJ2-2; D perhaps matches TRBD1 (5 bases). Germline CDR1 and CDR2: SQVTM and ANQGSEA. The CDR3 contains 12 residues. V lost 3 bases and J lost 6, with 8 bases in between. The CDR3 protein is CSVESRAGELFF. The CDR3 nucleotides are TGCAGCGTTGAGAGCAGGGCCGGGGAGCTGTTTTTT.

This sequence joins TRBV6-6 and TRBJ2-2, with TRBD2 identical over 7 bases. CDR1 MNHNY and CDR2 SVGAGI come from the germline V gene (reference sequence). V dropped 6 bases and J dropped 5; count of bases not matched to a gene: 3. The CDR3 covers 13 residues. CDR3: CASSLSGTGELFF. In DNA, the CDR3 is TGTGCCAGCAGCCTTAGCGGGACCGGGGAGCTGTTTTTT.

This chain joins TRBV5-1 and TRBJ1-2, with 7 bases matching TRBD1. The CDR3 sequence is 16 residues long. The V gene's germline CDR1 is SGHRS and CDR2 YFSETQ. Trimming removed 4 bases from V and 4 bases from J; junction bases left unmatched: 13. CDR3 sequence reads: CASSPYDGTDFYGYTF. The CDR3, as DNA: TGCGCCAGCAGCCCGTACGACGGGACAGACTTCTATGGCTACACCTTC.

The chain has TRBV5-1 and TRBJ1-6; TRBD1 matches at 9 bases. Per germline, CDR1 SGHRS and CDR2 YFSETQ. The CDR3 has 14 amino acids. The V segment lost 4 bases and the J segment 9 bases; nucleotides outside the gene matches: 5. Here the CDR3 reads CASSPDRGVSPLHF. The CDR3 coding sequence is TGCGCCAGCAGCCCGGACAGGGGCGTTTCACCCCTCCACTTT.

The chain combines TRBV19 with TRBJ1-2; 7 positions match TRBD1. This CDR3 contains 15 residues. The germline gives CDR1 LNHDA, CDR2 SQIVND (reference sequence). Trimming at V came to 7 bases and at J to 3 bases, leaving 11 bases not matched to a gene. CDR3 sequence: CASTRTGRPDYGYTF. In DNA form, the CDR3 reads TGTGCCAGTACTAGGACAGGACGGCCGGACTATGGCTACACCTTC.

CDR3: CASSLNGPGEKLFF. The DNA of the CDR3 is TGTGCCAGCAGCTTAAACGGTCCGGGAGAAAAACTGTTTTTT. The rearrangement joins TRBV13 to TRBJ1-4; D gene uncertain. V was pared by 2 bases and J by 8 bases, with 12 bases between. Germline CDR1 and CDR2: PRHDT and FYEKMQ (reference sequence). CDR3 size: 14 residues. Drawing the rest from reference TRBV13 and TRBJ1-4, the complete variable domain is AAGVIQSPRHLIKEKRETATLKCYPIPRHDTVYWYQQGPGQDPQFLISFYEKMQSDKGSIPDRFSAQQFSDYHSELNMSSLELGDSALYFCASSLNGPGEKLFFGSGTQLSVL.

V usage is TRBV9 and J usage is TRBJ1-1, with 8 nucleotides matching TRBD1. The CDR3 has 14 residues. V shed 0 bases, J shed 5 bases, and the junction held 3 bases outside the gene matches. CDR1 is SGDLS and CDR2 is YYNGEE in the germline V gene. Written as DNA, the CDR3 is TGTGCCAGCAGCGTAGTACAGGGGGGAACTGAAGCTTTCTTT. This translates into CASSVVQGGTEAFF. The whole variable domain, filled in from reference TRBV9 and TRBJ1-1, reads DSGVTQTPKHLITATGQRVTLRCSPRSGDLSVYWYQQSLDQGLQFLIQYYNGEERAKGNILERFSAQQFPDLHSELNLSSLELGDSALYFCASSVVQGGTEAFFGQGTRLTVV.

The gene calls are TRBV10-3 and TRBJ2-1, with TRBD2 matching 10 bases. Trimming removed 3 bases from V and 10 bases from J; junction bases left unmatched: 9. CDR3 length equals 15 residues. Germline loops: CDR1 ENHRY, CDR2 SYGVKD. In DNA, the CDR3 is TGTGCCATCAGTGAACTAGCGGGGTCCGGTGAGGAGCAGTTCTTC. It is translated as CAISELAGSGEEQFF.

This sequence joins TRBV6-2 or TRBV6-3 and TRBJ1-5; D might be TRBD1 (6 bases). CDR1 is MNHEY and CDR2 is SVGEGT in the germline V gene. The germline V and J ends were trimmed by 4 bases and 7 bases, with 11 bases remaining between them. The CDR3 has 13 residues. CDR3 in DNA: TGTGCCAGCAGTTGGGACATAGGACAGCCCCAGCATTTT. Translated, it gives CASSWDIGQPQHF.

V usage is TRBV7-2 and J usage is TRBJ2-2; D not certain. Germline V gives CDR1 SGHTA, CDR2 FQGNSA. There are 14 residues in the CDR3. The V and J ends lost 4 bases and 5 bases respectively, with 11 bases between them. In DNA form, the CDR3 reads TGTGCCAGCAGCTCCCGGTCCTCTACCGGGGAGCTGTTTTTT. This codes for CASSSRSSTGELFF.

The rearrangement links TRBV18 to TRBJ2-7; 10 bases match TRBD1. The CDR3 extends over 14 amino acids. The germline CDR1 and CDR2 sequences are KGHSH and LQKENI. V lost 4 bases, J lost 5 bases, and 5 bases stayed unmatched. The CDR3 DNA reads as TGTGCCAGCTCACTCCCGACAGGGGGCCACGAGCAGTACTTC. Translation: CASSLPTGGHEQYF.

The chain links TRBV5-1 to TRBJ1-2; 9 positions match TRBD1. Germline V gene data show CDR1 as SGHRS and CDR2 as YFSETQ. The V gene end was trimmed by 0 bases and the J gene end by 7 bases; junction bases not matched to a gene: 7. This CDR3 spans 15 amino acids. The CDR3: CASSLAGDRVVGYTF. The CDR3 DNA reads as TGCGCCAGCAGCTTGGCCGGGGACAGGGTGGTTGGCTACACCTTC.

This clone was detected once. V gene TRBV7-2 combines with J gene TRBJ1-3; D might be TRBD1 (5 bases). Trimming pared 1 base from V and 0 bases from J, leaving 10 bases between. The CDR3 runs to 16 residues. Germline V CDR1 and CDR2: SGHTA, FQGNSA. The CDR3 reads CASSLGGANSGNTIYF. Written as DNA, the CDR3 is TGTGCCAGCAGCTTAGGTGGGGCAAACTCTGGAAACACCATATATTTT.

This clone was counted once. The chain is built from TRBV19 and TRBJ2-7, with TRBD1 identical over 7 bases. Losses at the gene ends were 5 bases for V and 10 bases for J; bases not matched to a gene: 14. The CDR3 loop spans 14 amino acids. Germline V gives CDR1 LNHDA, CDR2 SQIVND (reference sequence). The CDR3 bases are TGTGCCAGTAGTGAATACCGGGACAGCGCTCGCCAGTACTTC. Its translation is CASSEYRDSARQYF. Full variable domain (outside the CDR3, taken from reference TRBV19 and TRBJ2-7): DGGITQSPKYLFRKEGQNVTLSCEQNLNHDAMYWYRQDPGQGLRLIYYSQIVNDFQKGDIAEGYSVSREKKESFPLTVTSAQKNPTAFYLCASSEYRDSARQYFGPGTRLTVT.

This clone has only a few counts. The chain joins TRBV7-2 to TRBJ2-1; possible D gene TRBD2, 5 bases. CDR1 and CDR2 from the germline V gene are SGHTA and FQGNSA. The CDR3 loop spans 15 amino acids. V was trimmed by 1 base and J by 0 bases, leaving 7 bases between them. The CDR3 loop reads CASSLGRTSYNEQFF. The CDR3 nucleotides read TGTGCCAGCAGCTTAGGGAGGACCTCCTACAATGAGCAGTTCTTC.

The V gene is TRBV11-2, the J gene TRBJ1-1; perhaps TRBD1 as D (5 bases). Trimming cost V 1 base and J 9 bases, with 15 bases left between them. Germline CDR1 is SGHAT and CDR2 is FQNNGV. The CDR3 has 14 residues. CDR3 sequence reads: CASSLVSRGGQAFF. CDR3 DNA sequence: TGTGCCAGCAGCTTAGTTTCTCGGGGGGGTCAAGCTTTCTTT.

V usage is TRBV7-9 and J usage is TRBJ1-6; 8 bases match TRBD1. V trimming: 3 bases; J trimming: 12 bases; junction bases outside the gene matches: 4. The CDR3 is made up of 13 amino acids. Germline CDR1 is SEHNR and CDR2 is FQNEAQ (reference sequence). The CDR3 DNA reads TGTGCCAGCAGCTTTGGACAGGGCGAACCCCTCCACTTT. Its protein is CASSFGQGEPLHF.

This clone was picked up one time. V gene TRBV5-1 combines with J gene TRBJ2-7; D is perhaps TRBD1 (5 bases). Germline V lookup: CDR1 SGHRS, CDR2 YFSETQ. This CDR3 spans 13 amino acids. Trimming removed 1 base at V and 3 bases at J, with 8 bases between. Here the CDR3 DNA reads TGCGCCAGCAGCTTGTCAGGGCTCTACGAGCAGTACTTC. This sequence encodes CASSLSGLYEQYF.

This clone was recorded once. The gene calls are TRBV7-2 and TRBJ1-5; D possibly corresponds to TRBD1 (6 bases). Per the germline V gene, CDR1 is SGHTA and CDR2 is FQGNSA. V lost 5 bases and J lost 4, with 12 bases in between. The CDR3 is 14 residues long. Written as DNA, the CDR3 is TGTGCCAGCAGCGGGGGACACAGAAATCAGCCCCAGCATTTT. Translating it yields CASSGGHRNQPQHF. The whole variable domain, filled in from reference TRBV7-2 and TRBJ1-5, reads GAGVSQSPSNKVTEKGKDVELRCDPISGHTALYWYRQSLGQGLEFLIYFQGNSAPDKSGLPSDRFSAERTGGSVSTLTIQRTQQEDSAVYLCASSGGHRNQPQHFGDGTRLSIL.

The chain recombines TRBV3-1 (or the pseudogene TRBV3-2) with TRBJ2-4; TRBD1 might be the D (6 bases). V shed 1 base and J shed 6 bases, with 13 bases lying between them. Germline CDR1 is LGHDT and CDR2 is YNNKEL (reference sequence). The CDR3 extends over 15 amino acids. The CDR3 DNA reads TGTGCCAGCAGCCAAGGACAGGTTACGGTAAACATTCAGTACTTC. Residues: CASSQGQVTVNIQYF.

The rearrangement links TRBV7-3 to TRBJ2-2, with D possibly TRBD2 on 7 matching bases. Per germline, CDR1 SGHTA and CDR2 FQGTGA. The V and J ends lost 6 bases and 4 bases respectively, with 15 bases between them. This CDR3 comprises 15 residues. CDR3 loop: CASRPGASGTGELFF. CDR3 DNA sequence: TGTGCCAGCAGACCAGGGGCTAGCGGCACCGGGGAGCTGTTTTTT.

This chain links TRBV10-3 with TRBJ1-5; D is ambiguous. V was cut by 2 bases and J by 3 bases, with 5 bases left in between. This CDR3 is 13 amino acids long. The germline V gene has CDR1 ENHRY and CDR2 SYGVKD. CDR3 sequence reads: CAISEEFNQPQHF. The CDR3 DNA reads as TGTGCCATCAGTGAGGAGTTCAATCAGCCCCAGCATTTT.